This entry concerns a single TCR beta chain. Assay used: immunoSEQ multiplex PCR; TCRdb lists only in-frame clones, some missing. The table shows approximately 210,000 clones, with 70% to 90% occurring only once. The data were obtained in a study of blood T cell repertoires in COVID-19. Study in general: The United States, Italy and Spain supplied acute and convalescent COVID-19 samples. T cells, B-cell-depleted T cells, or PBMCs supplied cDNA or gDNA.

Germline V lookup: CDR1 SGHRS, CDR2 YFSETQ. V lost 4 bases to trimming and J lost 3 bases; unmatched junction nucleotides: 4. The CDR3 covers 14 residues. The sample was peripheral blood. This chain links TRBV5-1 with TRBJ1-1; 9 bases match TRBD1. The TCR was taken from a woman in her forties or fifties with active or convalescent COVID-19. CDR3 residues: CASSQTGGDTEAFF. CDR3 coding DNA: TGCGCCAGCAGCCAGACAGGGGGGGACACTGAAGCTTTCTTT.